This entry describes one T cell receptor beta chain. The CDR3 length is 14 residues. V shed 1 base and J 6 bases; nucleotides not matched to a gene: 6. Per the germline V gene, CDR1 is SGHVS and CDR2 is FNYEAQ. The repertoire was sequenced with immunoSEQ multiplex PCR; TCRdb's copy has only in-frame clones and lacks some. The sample yields some 180,000 clones, about three quarters seen once. The data were obtained in a study of cytomegalovirus exposure and HLA in healthy donors. This receptor was taken from a woman aged 30 to 39 in good health and CMV-seronegative. The sequenced material came from PBMCs. The V gene is TRBV7-6, the J gene TRBJ2-7; the match to TRBD2 covers 7 bases. Here the CDR3 DNA reads TGTGCCAGCAGCTTAGGTGGGAGGGCCGGCGAGCAGTACTTC. Its protein product is CASSLGGRAGEQYF.